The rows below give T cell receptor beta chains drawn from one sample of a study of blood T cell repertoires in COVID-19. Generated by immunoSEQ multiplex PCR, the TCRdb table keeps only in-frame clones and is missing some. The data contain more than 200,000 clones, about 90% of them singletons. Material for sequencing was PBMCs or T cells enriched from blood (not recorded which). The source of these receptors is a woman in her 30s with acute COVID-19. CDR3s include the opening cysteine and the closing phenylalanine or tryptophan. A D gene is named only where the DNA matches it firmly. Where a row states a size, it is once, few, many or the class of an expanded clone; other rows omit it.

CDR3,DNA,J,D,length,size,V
CASSLLAGSSYEQYF,TGTGCCAGCAGCCTCTTAGCGGGAAGCTCCTACGAGCAGTACTTC,TRBJ2-7,TRBD2,15,NA,TRBV3-1/TRBV3-2
CASSSLGGIGEKLFF,TGCGCCAGCAGCTCTCTGGGGGGGATCGGTGAAAAACTGTTTTTT,TRBJ1-4,NA,15,NA,TRBV5-1
CASSPRQGAYGNTIYF,TGTGCCAGTAGTCCCCGACAGGGGGCTTATGGAAACACCATATATTTT,TRBJ1-3,TRBD1,16,once,TRBV19
CASSLDRTEFYEQYF,TGCGCCAGCAGCTTGGACCGGACAGAATTCTACGAGCAGTACTTC,TRBJ2-7,NA,15,NA,TRBV5-1
CASSLQGGGNQPQHF,TGCGCCAGCAGCTTGCAGGGAGGGGGCAATCAGCCCCAGCATTTT,TRBJ1-5,NA,15,NA,TRBV5-1
CATSRARGQEAQYF,TGTGCCACCAGCAGAGCTCGGGGACAAGAGGCCCAGTACTTC,TRBJ2-5,NA,14,NA,TRBV15
CASSPGHGYGYTF,TGCGCCAGCAGCCCTGGACACGGCTATGGCTACACCTTC,TRBJ1-2,NA,13,once,TRBV4-1
CASSSWTADATDTF,TGTGCCAGCAGCTCCTGGACAGCTGATGCCACGGACACCTTC,TRBJ1-2,NA,14,NA,TRBV11-2
CASSQGPGPGGTDTQYF,TGCGCCAGCAGCCAAGGGCCCGGGCCAGGGGGCACAGATACGCAGTATTTT,TRBJ2-3,NA,17,NA,TRBV4-1
CASSILGRWSQETQYF,TGTGCCAGTAGTATCTTGGGGAGGTGGTCCCAGGAGACCCAGTACTTC,TRBJ2-5,NA,16,NA,TRBV19
CASSTVDRGGEQYF,TGTGCCAGCAGCACCGTAGACAGGGGTGGGGAGCAGTACTTC,TRBJ2-7,TRBD1,14,NA,TRBV13
CASTLTGGVEAFF,TGTGCCAGCACCCTTACAGGGGGCGTTGAGGCTTTCTTT,TRBJ1-1,TRBD1,13,NA,TRBV27
CASSVRTSGSDTQYF,TGTGCCAGCAGCGTCCGGACTAGCGGGAGCGATACGCAGTATTTT,TRBJ2-3,TRBD2,15,NA,TRBV9
CASSQAGGRGTDTQYF,TGTGCCAGCAGCCAGGCGGGGGGGAGGGGCACAGATACGCAGTATTTT,TRBJ2-3,TRBD2,16,NA,TRBV3-1/TRBV3-2
CASSSLTSGAYNEQFF,TGTGCCAGCAGCTCTCTGACTAGCGGGGCCTACAATGAGCAGTTCTTC,TRBJ2-1,TRBD2,16,NA,TRBV13
CSVGQSGSYEQYF,TGCAGCGTGGGACAGTCAGGCTCCTACGAGCAGTACTTC,TRBJ2-7,TRBD1,13,NA,TRBV29-1
CASSLGTMNTEAFF,TGTGCCAGCAGCTTAGGTACTATGAACACTGAAGCTTTCTTT,TRBJ1-1,NA,14,NA,TRBV11-2
CASSIVTTGGPRYEQYF,TGTGCCAGTAGTATAGTGACGACGGGGGGGCCCCGCTACGAGCAGTACTTC,TRBJ2-7,TRBD2,17,NA,TRBV19
CASSKDWTGSPGELFF,TGTGCCAGCAGCAAAGATTGGACAGGGAGCCCCGGGGAGCTGTTTTTT,TRBJ2-2,NA,16,NA,TRBV21-1
CASSPKGGTPLNQETQYF,TGTGCCAGCAGCCCGAAGGGGGGGACCCCGTTGAACCAAGAGACCCAGTACTTC,TRBJ2-5,NA,18,NA,TRBV6-2/TRBV6-3
CASSRPSRENYGYTF,TGTGCCAGCAGTCGACCTAGCAGAGAGAACTATGGCTACACCTTC,TRBJ1-2,NA,15,once,TRBV6-5
CASSQDLGLYNEKLFF,TGCGCCAGCAGCCAAGATTTGGGGCTCTATAATGAAAAACTGTTTTTT,TRBJ1-4,NA,16,NA,TRBV4-3
CASSSAGTAYGYTF,TGTGCCAGCAGCTCAGCCGGGACAGCGTATGGCTACACCTTC,TRBJ1-2,TRBD1,14,NA,TRBV7-2
CASGLGTTLYSNQPQHF,TGTGCTAGTGGTTTAGGGACAACCCTTTATAGCAATCAGCCCCAGCATTTT,TRBJ1-5,NA,17,NA,TRBV12-5
CSATTGSGELFF,TGCAGCGCAACGACAGGGAGCGGGGAGCTGTTTTTT,TRBJ2-2,TRBD1,12,NA,TRBV29-1
CAWNKGNDPHQPQHF,TGTGCCTGGAATAAGGGGAACGACCCTCATCAGCCCCAGCATTTT,TRBJ1-5,NA,15,NA,TRBV30
CASSFRTSGGPYEQYF,TGTGCCAGCAGCTTCAGGACTAGCGGGGGACCATACGAGCAGTACTTC,TRBJ2-7,TRBD2,16,few,TRBV11-2
CASSLVGTGPTNYGYTF,TGTGCCAGCAGCTTAGTTGGGACAGGGCCTACTAACTATGGCTACACCTTC,TRBJ1-2,TRBD1,17,NA,TRBV7-2
CASSIGPGYEQYF,TGTGCCAGTAGTATAGGTCCGGGCTACGAGCAGTACTTC,TRBJ2-7,NA,13,NA,TRBV19
CASTGGGNEQFF,TGTGCCAGCACCGGGGGTGGGAATGAGCAGTTCTTC,TRBJ2-1,NA,12,once,TRBV12-3/TRBV12-4
CAISEPSGITEAFF,TGTGCCATCAGTGAGCCTTCGGGGATCACTGAAGCTTTCTTT,TRBJ1-1,NA,14,NA,TRBV10-3
CASSVEVTKSSGNTIYF,TGTGCCAGCAGCGTAGAAGTAACGAAGAGCTCTGGAAACACCATATATTTT,TRBJ1-3,NA,17,NA,TRBV9
CASSSLADSVHEQYF,TGTGCCAGCAGCTCTTTAGCCGACAGTGTCCACGAGCAGTACTTC,TRBJ2-7,NA,15,NA,TRBV27
CASSEGAGVGYTF,TGCGCCAGCAGTGAGGGAGCAGGGGTTGGCTACACCTTC,TRBJ1-2,NA,13,NA,TRBV10-2
CASSPEVSNTEAFF,TGTGCCAGCTCACCAGAGGTATCGAACACTGAAGCTTTCTTT,TRBJ1-1,NA,14,NA,TRBV18
CASSMGQNSNQPQHF,TGTGCCAGTAGTATGGGGCAGAATAGCAATCAGCCCCAGCATTTT,TRBJ1-5,NA,15,NA,TRBV19
CASSLRVLGGGEKLFF,TGTGCCAGCAGTTTAAGAGTATTGGGGGGAGGAGAAAAACTGTTTTTT,TRBJ1-4,NA,16,NA,TRBV27
CASSQEWGDNSPLHF,TGCGCCAGCAGCCAAGAATGGGGGGATAATTCACCCCTCCACTTT,TRBJ1-6,NA,15,NA,TRBV4-1
CASSLAGHRYGYTF,TGTGCCAGCAGCTTAGCAGGACACCGCTATGGCTACACCTTC,TRBJ1-2,NA,14,NA,TRBV7-8
CASSFMTRENIQYF,TGTGCCAGCAGCTTTATGACTAGGGAAAACATTCAGTACTTC,TRBJ2-4,NA,14,once,TRBV13
CASSRAQGNTIYF,TGTGCCAGCTCACGGGCCCAGGGAAACACCATATATTTT,TRBJ1-3,NA,13,NA,TRBV18
CASSRAGGGRNGYTF,TGTGCCAGCAGCCGAGCGGGCGGGGGCAGGAATGGCTACACCTTC,TRBJ1-2,NA,15,NA,TRBV27
CASSYGTGGFETQYF,TGTGCCAGCAGTTACGGGACAGGGGGATTCGAGACCCAGTACTTC,TRBJ2-5,TRBD1,15,NA,TRBV6-5
CASSSRDRAVEQYF,TGTGCCAGCAGTTCCCGGGACAGGGCCGTTGAGCAGTACTTC,TRBJ2-7,TRBD1,14,NA,TRBV6-6